The rows below give T cell receptor beta chains drawn from one sample of a study of beta chain features in type 1 diabetes. Assay: immunoSEQ multiplex PCR; the TCRdb copy retains only in-frame clones and omits some. The profile shows hundreds of thousands of clones, around an eighth of them singletons. What was sequenced was naive CD4+ T cells from blood. The receptors here all came from a man aged 18 to 35 with type 1 diabetes. CDR3s include the opening cysteine and the closing phenylalanine or tryptophan. D genes are given only for firm matches. Clone size appears in some rows only: once, few, many, or a class for an expanded clone.

v_call	j_call	clone_size	cdr3_length	d_call	cdr3_aa	cdr3_nt
TRBV7-2	TRBJ1-6	few	16	-	CASSLAPGGNNSPLHF	TGTGCCAGCAGCTTAGCCCCCGGGGGGAATAATTCACCCCTCCACTTT
TRBV5-4	TRBJ2-2	few	17	TRBD2	CASSLGSGGTNTGELFF	TGTGCCAGCAGCTTGGGAAGCGGGGGAACGAACACCGGGGAGCTGTTTTTT
TRBV30	TRBJ2-5	few	12	-	CAWEGGSETQYF	TGTGCCTGGGAGGGGGGATCAGAGACCCAGTACTTC
TRBV19	TRBJ2-5	-	12	-	CASSSAMETQYF	TGTGCCAGTAGTAGTGCGATGGAGACCCAGTACTTC
TRBV6-5	TRBJ1-1	few	13	-	CASTNPRNDEAFF	TGTGCCAGCACCAATCCCCGGAACGATGAAGCTTTCTTT
TRBV9	TRBJ2-1	-	14	-	CASSVLTGEGEQFF	TGTGCCAGCAGCGTCCTTACTGGAGAGGGTGAGCAGTTCTTC
TRBV7-9	TRBJ2-1	few	14	TRBD1	CASSMGQGDDEQFF	TGTGCCAGCAGCATGGGACAGGGGGACGATGAGCAGTTCTTC
TRBV2	TRBJ1-5	once	14	-	CASSVRYSNQPQHF	TGTGCCAGCAGTGTTCGTTATAGCAATCAGCCCCAGCATTTT
TRBV9	TRBJ2-5	-	17	-	CASSVARDTVDQETQYF	TGTGCCAGCAGCGTAGCTCGGGACACCGTCGATCAAGAGACCCAGTACTTC
TRBV9	TRBJ1-1	-	13	-	CASSVVEGGEAFF	TGTGCCAGCAGCGTAGTCGAGGGGGGTGAAGCTTTCTTT
TRBV14	TRBJ2-5	few	12	-	CASSQVEETQYF	TGTGCCAGCAGCCAAGTGGAAGAGACCCAGTACTTC
TRBV14	TRBJ2-2	few	16	-	CASSPVPGLDTGELFF	TGTGCCAGCAGCCCCGTCCCAGGGTTGGACACCGGGGAGCTGTTTTTT
TRBV30	TRBJ1-2	few	12	-	CAWSRSDDGYTF	TGTGCCTGGAGTCGCAGTGACGATGGCTACACCTTC
TRBV14	TRBJ2-7	few	14	-	CASSQSLGVNEQYF	TGTGCCAGCAGCCAAAGTCTAGGGGTTAACGAGCAGTACTTC
TRBV5-6	TRBJ1-2	-	11	-	CASSYVGGYTF	TGTGCCAGCAGTTATGTCGGTGGCTACACCTTC
TRBV30	TRBJ2-5	few	13	TRBD2	CAWSGLAGETQYF	TGTGCCTGGTCCGGACTAGCGGGGGAGACCCAGTACTTC
TRBV2	TRBJ2-3	few	13	-	CASSTESTDTQYF	TGTGCCAGCAGTACAGAGAGCACAGATACGCAGTATTTT
TRBV30	TRBJ1-5	few	12	-	CAWSNSNQPQHF	TGTGCCTGGAGTAACAGTAATCAGCCCCAGCATTTT
TRBV19	TRBJ2-7	-	16	TRBD2	CASTRLAGGPAYEQYF	TGTGCCAGTACAAGGCTAGCGGGGGGCCCCGCCTACGAGCAGTACTTC
TRBV7-9	TRBJ1-1	few	16	TRBD1	CASSFGQGIMNTEAFF	TGTGCCAGCAGCTTTGGACAGGGAATCATGAACACTGAAGCTTTCTTT
TRBV30	TRBJ1-1	few	14	-	CAWSVGGKVTEAFF	TGTGCCTGGAGTGTTGGGGGTAAGGTCACTGAAGCTTTCTTT
TRBV4-2	TRBJ1-5	-	15	-	CASSQEGGDNQPQHF	TGTGCCAGCAGCCAAGAAGGCGGGGACAATCAGCCCCAGCATTTT
TRBV7-2	TRBJ2-1	many	11	-	CASSFYNEQFF	TGTGCCAGCAGCTTTTACAATGAGCAGTTCTTC
TRBV28	TRBJ2-7	few	15	-	CASSPPGTEPYEQYF	TGTGCCAGCAGTCCCCCCGGGACGGAGCCCTACGAGCAGTACTTC
TRBV6-5	TRBJ1-4	-	14	-	CASSYSSANEKLFF	TGTGCCAGCAGTTACAGCTCTGCTAATGAAAAACTGTTTTTT